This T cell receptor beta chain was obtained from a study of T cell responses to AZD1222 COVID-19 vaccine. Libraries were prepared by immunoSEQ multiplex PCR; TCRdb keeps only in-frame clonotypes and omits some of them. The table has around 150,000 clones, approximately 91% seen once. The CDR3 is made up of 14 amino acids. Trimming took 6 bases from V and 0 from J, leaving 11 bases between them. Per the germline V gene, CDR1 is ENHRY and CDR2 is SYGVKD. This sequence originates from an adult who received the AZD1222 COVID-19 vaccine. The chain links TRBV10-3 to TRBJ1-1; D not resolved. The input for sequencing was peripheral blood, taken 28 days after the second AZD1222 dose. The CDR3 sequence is CAIREERMNTEAFF. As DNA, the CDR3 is TGTGCCATCAGGGAGGAGCGTATGAACACTGAAGCTTTCTTT.